This record looks at one TCR beta chain sequence and its context. The data are from a study of T cell responses to AZD1222 COVID-19 vaccine. Sequencing was performed with immunoSEQ multiplex PCR; in TCRdb, only in-frame clones are kept and a portion is missing. The table has 60,000 or so clones, approximately 80% seen once; the top ten hold around 18%. The CDR3 is made up of 17 amino acids. Trimming removed 4 bases at V and 3 bases at J, with 19 bases between. CDR1 and CDR2 from the germline V gene are MNHEY and SMNVEV (reference sequence). The sequencing here drew on peripheral blood, taken on day 0 of AZD1222 vaccination. This chain uses TRBV27 with TRBJ1-5; D gene ambiguous. The receptor comes from an adult in good health. CDR3 in amino acids: CASSSTGDTSFNQPQHF. The CDR3 region has the DNA TGTGCCAGCAGTTCTACCGGGGATACTAGTTTCAATCAGCCCCAGCATTTT.